The entry that follows covers one T cell receptor beta chain sequence. Antigen unknown. These data come from a study of T cell responses to AZD1222 COVID-19 vaccine. Germline lookup yields CDR1 SGHNT and CDR2 YYREEE (reference sequence). The CDR3 is 17 residues long. V lost 0 bases and J 0 bases, leaving 12 bases between the germline ends. Findings and caveats of the study: CD4 TCRs covered the whole spike, strongest at regions 160-218 and 743-854.

Clones were sequenced by immunoSEQ multiplex PCR, and TCRdb holds only the in-frame ones, with some missing. The table has more than 95,000 clones, approximately 90% seen once. The receptor was derived from an adult who received the AZD1222 COVID-19 vaccine. The V and J genes are TRBV5-4 and TRBJ2-2, with D perhaps given as TRBD1 or TRBD2 (6 bases each). This material consisted of peripheral blood, taken 28 days after the second AZD1222 dose. CDR3 DNA: TGTGCCAGCAGCTTGGAGGGGGACTCGGCGAACACCGGGGAGCTGTTTTTT. Amino acids: CASSLEGDSANTGELFF.